One sample yielded the 19 T cell receptor beta chains listed below, sequenced in a study of T-cell reconstitution after alpha-beta-depleted transplantation in children. Preparation of the TCRbeta library used unique molecular identifiers. MiXCR, applied by TCRdb to the PCR reads, yields one record per CDR3 protein. The table includes 450,000 to 550,000 distinct CDR3 sequences, approximately 10% detected once. Specimen: PBMCs, mostly from graft donor cells, collected 180 days after TCRalphabeta/CD19-depleted stem cell transplant. These receptors were collected from a female patient aged 2 to 10 who had a stem cell transplant for aplastic anemia, so the T cells may come from the graft donor.

This chain joins TRBV7-3 and TRBJ2-3; 9 nucleotides align to TRBD1. Germline V gene data show CDR1 as SGHTA and CDR2 as FQGTGA. The CDR3 has 18 residues. Trimming at V came to 1 base and at J to 6 bases, leaving 14 bases not matched to a gene. This chain's CDR3 is CASSLMPGTGGAKDTQYF. In DNA, the CDR3 is TGTGCCAGCAGCTTAATGCCGGGCACAGGGGGCGCAAAGGATACGCAGTATTTT. Based on the CDR3 plus reference TRBV7-3 and TRBJ2-3, the full variable domain is GAGVSQTPSNKVTEKGKYVELRCDPISGHTALYWYRQSLGQGPEFLIYFQGTGAADDSGLPNDRFFAVRPEGSVSTLKIQRTERGDSAVYLCASSLMPGTGGAKDTQYFGPGTRLTVL.

At least ten counts were recorded for this clonotype. The chain recombines TRBV4-3 with TRBJ2-7; 13 bases align to TRBD2. The CDR3 extends over 15 amino acids. In germline, CDR1 is LGHNA, CDR2 YSLEER. V gave up 4 bases and J gave up 0 bases; unmatched junction bases: 0. This CDR3 is CASSRTSGSSYEQYF. The CDR3 bases are TGCGCCAGCAGCCGGACTAGCGGGAGCTCCTACGAGCAGTACTTC.

The chain employs TRBV5-1 and TRBJ2-1, with 9 bases aligning to TRBD2. The CDR3 loop spans 15 amino acids. Germline-derived CDR1 and CDR2 are SGHRS and YFSETQ. J was trimmed by 7 bases and V by 0 bases; bases with no gene match: 5. CDR3 amino acids: CASSLASGRINEQFF. The CDR3 nucleotides are TGCGCCAGCAGCTTGGCCAGCGGGAGGATAAATGAGCAGTTCTTC.

This clonotype was counted many times. The V and J genes are TRBV29-1 and TRBJ2-3, with 7 bases matching TRBD2. The CDR3 has 13 amino acids. Losses at the gene ends were 8 bases for V and 5 bases for J; bases not matched to a gene: 10. The germline V gene encodes CDR1 SQVTM and CDR2 ANQGSEA. DNA of the CDR3: TGCAGCCTGAAATCCCCTAGCGGAGATACGCAGTATTTT. This sequence encodes CSLKSPSGDTQYF.

At least ten counts were recorded for this clonotype. V usage is TRBV9 and J usage is TRBJ2-7, with D maybe TRBD2 (5 bases). The CDR3 is 15 residues long. Trimming removed 3 bases at V and 6 bases at J, with 19 bases between. Germline CDR1 reads SGDLS; CDR2 reads YYNGEE. CDR3 nucleotide sequence: TGTGCCAGCAGCGCGGACGAGGAGGTCGGTTGCGAGCAGTACTTC. This codes for CASSADEEVGCEQYF.

This clonotype came up a few times. This chain uses TRBV18 with TRBJ2-7; no firm D call. V lost 3 bases and J 9 bases, leaving 18 bases between the germline ends. The V gene's germline CDR1 is KGHSH and CDR2 LQKENI. The CDR3 is made up of 14 amino acids. The chain's CDR3 is CASSPIYTVPGQYF. Written as DNA, the CDR3 is TGTGCCAGCTCACCTATTTACACAGTCCCCGGGCAGTACTTC.

The chain's CDR3 is CASSPRAGEISNQPQHF. DNA of the CDR3: TGTGCCAGCAGCCCAAGGGCAGGGGAAATTAGCAATCAGCCCCAGCATTTT. V usage is TRBV7-2 and J usage is TRBJ1-5, with D perhaps TRBD1 (6 bases). The germline V and J ends were trimmed by 5 bases and 0 bases, with 17 bases remaining between them. Germline lookup yields CDR1 SGHTA and CDR2 FQGNSA. This CDR3 is built from 17 residues.

This clonotype was seen a handful of times. The V gene is TRBV4-2, the J gene TRBJ1-2; D uncertain. Germline V gives CDR1 LGHNA, CDR2 YNFKEQ. This CDR3 has 14 residues. The V end was cut by 0 bases, the J end by 7 bases, with 12 bases between. The CDR3: CASSQEYGRGGYTF. Written as DNA, the CDR3 is TGTGCCAGCAGCCAAGAGTATGGTCGGGGTGGCTACACCTTC.

As concerns this clonotype: A read error is possible here, since a much larger clone lies one base away. This chain links TRBV9 with TRBJ2-1; 7 positions match TRBD2. With 5 bases clipped from V and 5 bases from J, the junction kept 19 bases outside the gene matches. Germline V CDR1 and CDR2: SGDLS, YYNGEE. This CDR3 region has 18 residues. The CDR3: CASSPFLRGAGLNNEQFF. The CDR3 DNA sequence: TGTGCCAGCAGTCCCTTCCTCCGAGGAGCGGGGTTAAACAATGAGCAGTTCTTC.

This clonotype was found a few times. The chain links TRBV20-1 to TRBJ2-7, with unresolved D. This CDR3 region has 11 residues. Trimming removed 5 bases from V and 3 bases from J, with 8 bases in between. CDR1 is DFQATT and CDR2 is SNEGSKA in the germline V gene (reference sequence). The CDR3 is CSAPTHYEQYF. DNA of the CDR3: TGCAGTGCTCCCACTCACTACGAGCAGTACTTC.

The chain links TRBV11-2 to TRBJ2-5; D perhaps matches TRBD2 (6 bases). V lost 2 bases to trimming and J lost 1 base, with 20 bases between them. The CDR3 has 18 residues. The germline CDR1 and CDR2 sequences are SGHAT and FQNNGV. The CDR3 sequence: CASSLNPRPTRFQETQYF. DNA of the CDR3: TGTGCCAGCAGCTTAAATCCCCGACCGACTAGATTCCAAGAGACCCAGTACTTC.

This clonotype was counted at least ten times. The CDR3 DNA reads TGTGCCAGCAGCCAAGACCTTAGCGGGGGAACTAGCACAGATACGCAGTATTTT. Its translation is CASSQDLSGGTSTDTQYF. V usage is TRBV4-2 and J usage is TRBJ2-3; TRBD2 aligns across 9 bases. J gave up 0 bases and V 0 bases, and 7 bases lay outside the gene matches. The CDR3 loop spans 18 amino acids. Germline-derived CDR1 and CDR2 are LGHNA and YNFKEQ.

This clonotype was counted only a few times. V usage is TRBV29-1 and J usage is TRBJ1-1; 8 nucleotides line up with TRBD1. Germline V gene sequence: CDR1 SQVTM, CDR2 ANQGSEA. The CDR3 runs 13 residues. V dropped 7 bases and J dropped 5; count of bases not matched to a gene: 9. The CDR3 region is CSAKDRAGTEAFF. The CDR3 coding sequence is TGCAGCGCCAAGGACAGGGCTGGAACTGAAGCTTTCTTT.

This clonotype was detected many times. The chain has TRBV29-1 and TRBJ2-5, with D perhaps TRBD1 (6 bases). The CDR3 runs 16 residues. Germline V gene data show CDR1 as SQVTM and CDR2 as ANQGSEA. Trimming stripped 6 bases from V and 1 base from J, with 21 bases between. In DNA, the CDR3 is TGCAGCGTAGAGCACCGAGGCAGGGGCACCCAAGAGACCCAGTACTTC. Protein: CSVEHRGRGTQETQYF. Full variable domain (missing parts from reference TRBV29-1 and TRBJ2-5): SAVISQKPSRDICQRGTSLTIQCQVDSQVTMMFWYRQQPGQSLTLIATANQGSEATYESGFVIDKFPISRPNLTFSTLTVSNMSPEDSSIYLCSVEHRGRGTQETQYFGPGTRLLVL.

The rearrangement links TRBV24-1 to TRBJ2-1, with unresolved D. The DNA end lines up better with TRBJ2-7; the J call may be wrong. This CDR3 contains 17 residues. Germline V gives CDR1 KGHDR, CDR2 SFDVKD. For the CDR3, the DNA is TGTGCCACCAGTGATTTGGACACAGCGAGCTCCTACAATGAGCAGTACTTC. Translation gives CATSDLDTASSYNEQYF.

The sample holds a few counts of this clonotype. The chain links TRBV3-1 to TRBJ2-3; TRBD2 agrees at 14 bases. The CDR3 extends over 16 amino acids. The germline V gene has CDR1 LGHDT and CDR2 YNNKEL (reference sequence). With V trimmed by 6 bases and J by 5 bases, 7 bases remained unmatched. This CDR3 reads CASSFPGLAGVDTQYF. As DNA, the CDR3 is TGTGCCAGCAGTTTTCCGGGACTAGCGGGAGTAGATACGCAGTATTTT.

The chain is built from TRBV19 and TRBJ2-1, with 14 bases that match TRBD2. Germline loops: CDR1 LNHDA, CDR2 SQIVND (reference sequence). This CDR3 region has 18 residues. V was pared by 6 bases and J by 9 bases, with 16 bases of the junction left unmatched. The CDR3 bases are TGTGCCAGTAGCTCAGGAGGGGGACTAGCGGGAGAGCGTGGTGAGCAGTTCTTC. It encodes CASSSGGGLAGERGEQFF. Full variable domain (missing parts from reference TRBV19 and TRBJ2-1): DGGITQSPKYLFRKEGQNVTLSCEQNLNHDAMYWYRQDPGQGLRLIYYSQIVNDFQKGDIAEGYSVSREKKESFPLTVTSAQKNPTAFYLCASSSGGGLAGERGEQFFGPGTRLTVL.

This chain links TRBV19 with TRBJ1-5, with D maybe TRBD1 (5 bases). CDR1 and CDR2 from the germline V gene are LNHDA and SQIVND (reference sequence). V was trimmed by 5 bases and J by 2 bases, leaving 13 bases between them. The CDR3 covers 15 residues. The CDR3: CASSRTHRGNQPQHF. CDR3 nucleotide sequence: TGTGCCAGTAGTCGGACACACCGGGGCAATCAGCCCCAGCATTTT.

The V gene is TRBV20-1, the J gene TRBJ2-5, with D uncertain. The CDR3 has 16 residues. V shed 0 bases and J shed 1 base, with 15 bases lying between them. The germline V gene encodes CDR1 DFQATT and CDR2 SNEGSKA (reference sequence). The DNA for the CDR3 is TGCAGTGCTAGAGATCAAGGTTGGCCGAGCCAAGAGACCCAGTACTTC. Its translation is CSARDQGWPSQETQYF.